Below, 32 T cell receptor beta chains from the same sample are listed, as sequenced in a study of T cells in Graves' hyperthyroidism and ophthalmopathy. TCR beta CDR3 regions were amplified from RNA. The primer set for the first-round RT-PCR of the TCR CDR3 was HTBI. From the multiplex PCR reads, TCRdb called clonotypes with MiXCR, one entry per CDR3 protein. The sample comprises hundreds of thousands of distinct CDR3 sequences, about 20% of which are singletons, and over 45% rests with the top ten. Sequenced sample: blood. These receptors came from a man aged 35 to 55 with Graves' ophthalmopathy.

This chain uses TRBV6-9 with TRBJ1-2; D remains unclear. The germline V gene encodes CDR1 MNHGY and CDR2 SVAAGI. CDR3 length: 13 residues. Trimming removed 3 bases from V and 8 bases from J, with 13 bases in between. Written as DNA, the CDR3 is TGTGCCAGCAGTTACCCGACCTTTGGAGGCTACACCTTC. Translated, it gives CASSYPTFGGYTF.

CDR3 region: CASSYSDRGNEQFF. CDR3 DNA sequence: TGTGCCAGCAGTTACTCGGACAGGGGCAATGAGCAGTTCTTC. The chain recombines TRBV6-5 with TRBJ2-1, with TRBD1 identical over 9 bases. The V and J ends lost 0 bases and 6 bases, in that order; junction bases with no gene match: 0. This CDR3 spans 14 amino acids. In germline, CDR1 is MNHEY, CDR2 SVGAGI.

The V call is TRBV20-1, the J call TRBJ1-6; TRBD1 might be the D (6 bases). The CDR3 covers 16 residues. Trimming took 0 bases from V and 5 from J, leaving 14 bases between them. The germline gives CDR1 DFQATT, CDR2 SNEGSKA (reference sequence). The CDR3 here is CSARDVQGGDNSPLHF. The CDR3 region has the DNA TGCAGTGCTAGAGATGTACAGGGAGGGGATAATTCACCCCTCCACTTT.

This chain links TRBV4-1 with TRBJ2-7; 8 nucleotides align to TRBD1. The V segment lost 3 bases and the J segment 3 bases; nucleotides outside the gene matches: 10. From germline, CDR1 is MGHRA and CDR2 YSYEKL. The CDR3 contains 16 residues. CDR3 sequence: CASSQGVTGENYEQYF. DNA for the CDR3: TGCGCCAGCAGCCAGGGCGTGACAGGGGAAAACTACGAGCAGTACTTC.

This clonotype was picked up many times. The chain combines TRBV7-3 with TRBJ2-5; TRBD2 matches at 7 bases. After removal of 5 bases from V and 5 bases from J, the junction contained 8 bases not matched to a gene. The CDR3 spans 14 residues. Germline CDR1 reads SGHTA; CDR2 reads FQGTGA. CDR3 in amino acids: CASSSTRGDETQYF. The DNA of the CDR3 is TGTGCCAGCAGCAGCACCCGGGGGGATGAGACCCAGTACTTC. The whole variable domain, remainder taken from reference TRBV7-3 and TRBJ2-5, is GAGVSQTPSNKVTEKGKYVELRCDPISGHTALYWYRQSLGQGPEFLIYFQGTGAADDSGLPNDRFFAVRPEGSVSTLKIQRTERGDSAVYLCASSSTRGDETQYFGPGTRLLVL.

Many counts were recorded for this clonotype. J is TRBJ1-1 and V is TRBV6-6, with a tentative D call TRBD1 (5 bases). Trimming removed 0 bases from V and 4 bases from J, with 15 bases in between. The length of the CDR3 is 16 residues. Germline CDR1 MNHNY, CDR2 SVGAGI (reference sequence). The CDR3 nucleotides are TGTGCCAGCAGTTACTCGTCGAGGTTCGGGGGCACTGAAGCTTTCTTT. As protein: CASSYSSRFGGTEAFF.

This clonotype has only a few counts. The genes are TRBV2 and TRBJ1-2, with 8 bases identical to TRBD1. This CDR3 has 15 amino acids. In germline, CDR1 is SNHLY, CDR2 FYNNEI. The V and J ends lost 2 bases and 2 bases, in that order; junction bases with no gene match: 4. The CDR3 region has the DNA TGTGCCAGCAGTGAATGGCAGGGGGCCAACTATGGCTACACCTTC. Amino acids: CASSEWQGANYGYTF.

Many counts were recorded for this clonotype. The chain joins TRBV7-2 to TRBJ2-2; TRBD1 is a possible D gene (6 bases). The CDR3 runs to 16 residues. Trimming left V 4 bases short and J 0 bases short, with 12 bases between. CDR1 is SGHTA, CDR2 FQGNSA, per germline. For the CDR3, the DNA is TGTGCCAGCAGCTCGCCAGGGGCCTCGAACACCGGGGAGCTGTTTTTT. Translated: CASSSPGASNTGELFF.

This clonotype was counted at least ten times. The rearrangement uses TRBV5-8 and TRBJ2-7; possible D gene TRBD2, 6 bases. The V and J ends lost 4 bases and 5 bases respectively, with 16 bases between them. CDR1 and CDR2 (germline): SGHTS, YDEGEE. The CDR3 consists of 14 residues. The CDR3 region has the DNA TGTGCCAGCAGCGCTGGTGGGTGGGAGGACGAGCAGTACTTC. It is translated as CASSAGGWEDEQYF.

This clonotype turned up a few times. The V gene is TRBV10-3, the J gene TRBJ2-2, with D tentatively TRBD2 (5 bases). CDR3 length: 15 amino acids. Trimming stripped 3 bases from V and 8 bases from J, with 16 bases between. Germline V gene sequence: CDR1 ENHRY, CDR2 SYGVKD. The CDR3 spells CAISELTGGGGELFF. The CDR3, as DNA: TGTGCCATCAGTGAATTAACTGGAGGCGGGGGGGAGCTGTTTTTT.

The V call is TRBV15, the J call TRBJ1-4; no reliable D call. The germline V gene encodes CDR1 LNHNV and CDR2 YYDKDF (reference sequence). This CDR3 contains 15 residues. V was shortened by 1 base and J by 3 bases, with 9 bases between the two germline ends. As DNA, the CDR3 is TGTGCCACCAGCAGAGGCCGGGTCCCTAATGAAAAACTGTTTTTT. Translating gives CATSRGRVPNEKLFF.

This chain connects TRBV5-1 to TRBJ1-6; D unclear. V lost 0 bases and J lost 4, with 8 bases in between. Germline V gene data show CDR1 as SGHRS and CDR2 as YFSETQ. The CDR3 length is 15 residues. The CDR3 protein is CASSLVAEYNSPLHF. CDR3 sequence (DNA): TGCGCCAGCAGCTTGGTGGCAGAGTATAATTCACCCCTCCACTTT.

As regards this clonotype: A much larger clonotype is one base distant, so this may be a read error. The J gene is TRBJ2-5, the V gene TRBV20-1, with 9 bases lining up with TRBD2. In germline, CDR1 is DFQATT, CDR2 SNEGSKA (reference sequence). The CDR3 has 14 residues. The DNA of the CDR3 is TGCAGTGCTAGGCGGGAGGGGGCCCAAGAGACCCGGTACTTC. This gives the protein CSARREGAQETRYF.

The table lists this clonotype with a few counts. The CDR3 DNA is TGTGCCATCGAGGGTTCTGGAAACACCATATATTTT. It encodes CAIEGSGNTIYF. The V gene is TRBV10-3, the J gene TRBJ1-3; D is unclear. V lost 8 bases to trimming and J lost 1 base, with 6 bases between them. The germline V gene has CDR1 ENHRY and CDR2 SYGVKD. The CDR3 consists of 12 residues.

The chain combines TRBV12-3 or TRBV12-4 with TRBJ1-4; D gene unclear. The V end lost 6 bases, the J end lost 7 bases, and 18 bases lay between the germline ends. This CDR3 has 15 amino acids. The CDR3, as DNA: TGTGCCAGCAGCCAAGGAGGGATACTTAGTGAAAAACTGTTTTTT. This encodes CASSQGGILSEKLFF.

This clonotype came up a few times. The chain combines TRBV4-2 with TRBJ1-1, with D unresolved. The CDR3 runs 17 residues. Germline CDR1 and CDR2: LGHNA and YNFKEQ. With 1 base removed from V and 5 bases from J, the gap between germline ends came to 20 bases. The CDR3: CASSQGLGAEGQTEAFF. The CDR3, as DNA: TGTGCCAGCAGCCAAGGTCTTGGCGCTGAGGGCCAGACTGAAGCTTTCTTT.

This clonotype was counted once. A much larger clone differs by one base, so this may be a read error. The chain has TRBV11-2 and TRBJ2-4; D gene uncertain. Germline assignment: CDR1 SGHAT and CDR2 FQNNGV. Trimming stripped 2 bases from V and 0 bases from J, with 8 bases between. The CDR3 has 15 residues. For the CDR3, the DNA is TGTGCCAGCAGCTTATATGTTCTAGCCAAAAACATTCAGTACTTC. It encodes CASSLYVLAKNIQYF.

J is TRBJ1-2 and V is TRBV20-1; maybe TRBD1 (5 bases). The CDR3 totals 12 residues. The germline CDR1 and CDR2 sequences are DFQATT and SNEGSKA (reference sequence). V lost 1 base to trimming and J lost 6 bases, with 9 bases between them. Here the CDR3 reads CSARGSGDGYTF. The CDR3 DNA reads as TGCAGTGCTAGAGGGTCGGGGGATGGCTACACCTTC.

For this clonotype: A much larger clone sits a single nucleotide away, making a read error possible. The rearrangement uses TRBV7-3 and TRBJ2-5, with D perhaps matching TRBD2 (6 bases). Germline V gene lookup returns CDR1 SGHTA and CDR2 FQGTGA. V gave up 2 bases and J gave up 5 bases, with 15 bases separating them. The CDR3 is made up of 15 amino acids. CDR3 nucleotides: TGTGCCAGCAGCTTAGGTCTGCGGGGTGGCGAGACCCAGTACTTC. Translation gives CASSLGLRGGETQYF.

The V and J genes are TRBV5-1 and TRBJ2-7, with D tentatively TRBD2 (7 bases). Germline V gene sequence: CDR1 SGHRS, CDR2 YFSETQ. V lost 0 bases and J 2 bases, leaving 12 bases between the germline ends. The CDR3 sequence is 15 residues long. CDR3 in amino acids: CASSLVGGQPYEQYF. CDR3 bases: TGCGCCAGCAGCTTGGTGGGGGGGCAGCCCTACGAGCAGTACTTC.

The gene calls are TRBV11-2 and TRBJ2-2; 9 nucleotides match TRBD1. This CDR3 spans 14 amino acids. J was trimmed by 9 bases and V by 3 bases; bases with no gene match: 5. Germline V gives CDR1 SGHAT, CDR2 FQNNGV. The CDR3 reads CASSFSQGARELFF. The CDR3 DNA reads TGTGCCAGCAGCTTTTCACAGGGGGCCCGGGAGCTGTTTTTT.

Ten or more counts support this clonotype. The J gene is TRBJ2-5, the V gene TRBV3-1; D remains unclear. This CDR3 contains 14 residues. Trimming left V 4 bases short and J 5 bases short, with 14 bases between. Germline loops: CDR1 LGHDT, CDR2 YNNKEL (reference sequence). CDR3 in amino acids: CASSPWVGRETQYF. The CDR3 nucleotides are TGTGCCAGCAGCCCCTGGGTGGGAAGGGAGACCCAGTACTTC.

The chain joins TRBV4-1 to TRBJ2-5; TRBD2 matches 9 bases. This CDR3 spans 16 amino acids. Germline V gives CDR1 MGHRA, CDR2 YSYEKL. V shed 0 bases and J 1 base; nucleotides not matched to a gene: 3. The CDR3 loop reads CASSQDLAGPQETQYF. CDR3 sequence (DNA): TGCGCCAGCAGCCAAGATCTAGCGGGGCCCCAAGAGACCCAGTACTTC.

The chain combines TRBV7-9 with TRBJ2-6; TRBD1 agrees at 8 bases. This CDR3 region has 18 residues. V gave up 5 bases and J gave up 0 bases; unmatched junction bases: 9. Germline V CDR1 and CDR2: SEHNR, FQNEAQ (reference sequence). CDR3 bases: TGTGCCAGCAGCCCTCGGACAGGGTACGACTCTGGGGCCAACGTCCTGACTTTC. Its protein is CASSPRTGYDSGANVLTF.

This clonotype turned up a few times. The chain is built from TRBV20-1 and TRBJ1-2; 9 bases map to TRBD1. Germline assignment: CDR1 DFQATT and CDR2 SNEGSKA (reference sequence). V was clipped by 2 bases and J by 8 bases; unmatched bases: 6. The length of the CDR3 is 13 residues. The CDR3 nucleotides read TGCAGTGCTAGACCTTACACAGGGGGCGGCTACACCTTC. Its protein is CSARPYTGGGYTF.

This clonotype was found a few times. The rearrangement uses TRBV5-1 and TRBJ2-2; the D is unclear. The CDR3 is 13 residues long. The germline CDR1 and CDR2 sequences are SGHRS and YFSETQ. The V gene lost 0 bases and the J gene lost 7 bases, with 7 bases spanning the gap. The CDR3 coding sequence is TGCGCCAGCAGCTTGGAGGGTGTCGGGGAGCTGTTTTTT. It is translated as CASSLEGVGELFF.

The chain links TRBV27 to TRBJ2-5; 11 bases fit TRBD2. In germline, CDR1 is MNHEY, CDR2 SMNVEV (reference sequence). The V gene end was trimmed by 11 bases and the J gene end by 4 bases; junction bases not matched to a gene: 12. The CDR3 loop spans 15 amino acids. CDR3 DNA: TGTGCCGCCGGGGAGGGTAGCGGGGGGGGAGAGACCCAGTACTTC. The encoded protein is CAAGEGSGGGETQYF.

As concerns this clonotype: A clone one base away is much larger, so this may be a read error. CDR3 nucleotides: TGTGCCAGCAGGTCCGGGAGGACATCACAGGGGGGGACCCAGTACTTC. The encoded protein is CASRSGRTSQGGTQYF. The chain links TRBV7-2 to TRBJ2-5; maybe TRBD1 (8 bases). CDR1 SGHTA and CDR2 FQGNSA come from the germline V gene. The CDR3 covers 16 residues. Trimming removed 6 bases from V and 7 bases from J, with 24 bases in between.

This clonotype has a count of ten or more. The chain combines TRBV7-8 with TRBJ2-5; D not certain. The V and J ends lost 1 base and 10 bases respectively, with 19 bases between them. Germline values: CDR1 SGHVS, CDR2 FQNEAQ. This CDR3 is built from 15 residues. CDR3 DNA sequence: TGTGCCAGCAGCTTAGGGGCGGAAGGCGTTGGTAGCCAGTACTTC. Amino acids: CASSLGAEGVGSQYF.

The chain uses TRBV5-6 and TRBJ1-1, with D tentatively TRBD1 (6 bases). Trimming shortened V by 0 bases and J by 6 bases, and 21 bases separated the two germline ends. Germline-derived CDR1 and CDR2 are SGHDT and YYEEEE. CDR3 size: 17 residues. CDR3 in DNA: TGTGCCAGCAGCTTGGGCGGGTTAGGGGGGGGTTACGCTGAAGCTTTCTTT. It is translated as CASSLGGLGGGYAEAFF.

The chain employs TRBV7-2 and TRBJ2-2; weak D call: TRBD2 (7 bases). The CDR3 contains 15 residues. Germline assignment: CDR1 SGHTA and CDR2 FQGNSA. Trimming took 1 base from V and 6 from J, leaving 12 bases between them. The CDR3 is CASSLVGGVAGELFF. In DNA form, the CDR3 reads TGTGCCAGCAGCTTAGTAGGGGGGGTTGCCGGGGAGCTGTTTTTT.

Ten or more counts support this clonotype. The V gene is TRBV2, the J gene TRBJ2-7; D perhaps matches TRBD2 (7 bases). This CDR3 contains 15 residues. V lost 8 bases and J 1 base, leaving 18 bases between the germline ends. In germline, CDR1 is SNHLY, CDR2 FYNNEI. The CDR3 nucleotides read TGTGCCAGCGGGAGGGGGGCCTCCACTTCCTACGAGCAGTACTTC. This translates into CASGRGASTSYEQYF.